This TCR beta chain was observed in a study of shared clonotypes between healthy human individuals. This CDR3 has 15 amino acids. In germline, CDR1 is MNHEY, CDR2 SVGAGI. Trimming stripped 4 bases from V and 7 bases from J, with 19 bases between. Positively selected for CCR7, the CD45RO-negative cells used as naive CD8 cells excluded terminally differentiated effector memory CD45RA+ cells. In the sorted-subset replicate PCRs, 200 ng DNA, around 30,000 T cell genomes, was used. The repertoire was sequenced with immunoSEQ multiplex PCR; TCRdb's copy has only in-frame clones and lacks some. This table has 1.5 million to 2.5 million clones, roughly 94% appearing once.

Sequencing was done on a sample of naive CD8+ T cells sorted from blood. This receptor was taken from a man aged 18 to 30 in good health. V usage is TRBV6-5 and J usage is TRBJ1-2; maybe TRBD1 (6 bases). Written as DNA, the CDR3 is TGTGCCAGCAGTTCCCTACAATCAGGGGAAACTGGCTACACCTTC. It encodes CASSSLQSGETGYTF.